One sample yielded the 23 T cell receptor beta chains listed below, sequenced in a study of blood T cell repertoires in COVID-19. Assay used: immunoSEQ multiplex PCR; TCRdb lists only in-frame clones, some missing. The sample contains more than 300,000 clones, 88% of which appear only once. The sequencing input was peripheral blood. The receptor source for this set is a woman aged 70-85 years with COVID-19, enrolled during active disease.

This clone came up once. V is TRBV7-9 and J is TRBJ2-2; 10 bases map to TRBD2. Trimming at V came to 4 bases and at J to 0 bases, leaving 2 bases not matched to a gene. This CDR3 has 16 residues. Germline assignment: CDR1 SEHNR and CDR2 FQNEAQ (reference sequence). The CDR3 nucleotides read TGTGCCAGCAGCTATAGCGGGGGGACGAACACCGGGGAGCTGTTTTTT. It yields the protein CASSYSGGTNTGELFF.

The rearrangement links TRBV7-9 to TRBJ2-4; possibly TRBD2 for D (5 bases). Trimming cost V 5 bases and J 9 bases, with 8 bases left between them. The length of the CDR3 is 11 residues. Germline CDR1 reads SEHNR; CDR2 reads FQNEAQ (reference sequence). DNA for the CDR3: TGTGCCAGCAGCCGGGAAAGCATTCAGTACTTC. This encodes CASSRESIQYF.

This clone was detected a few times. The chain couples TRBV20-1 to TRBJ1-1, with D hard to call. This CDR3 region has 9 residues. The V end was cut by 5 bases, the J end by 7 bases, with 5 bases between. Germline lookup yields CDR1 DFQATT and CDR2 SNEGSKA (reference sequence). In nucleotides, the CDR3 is TGCAGTGCTCGACATGAAGCTTTCTTT. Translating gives CSARHEAFF.

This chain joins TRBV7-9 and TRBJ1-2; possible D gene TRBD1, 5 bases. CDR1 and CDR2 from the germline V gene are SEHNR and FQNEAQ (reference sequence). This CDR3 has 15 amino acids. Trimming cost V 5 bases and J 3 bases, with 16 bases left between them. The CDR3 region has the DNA TGTGCCAGCAGCGCCCCCCGGCAGGGCGACTATGGCTACACCTTC. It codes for CASSAPRQGDYGYTF. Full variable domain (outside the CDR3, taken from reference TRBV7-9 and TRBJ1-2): DTGVSQNPRHKITKRGQNVTFRCDPISEHNRLYWYRQTLGQGPEFLTYFQNEAQLEKSRLLSDRFSAERPKGSFSTLEIQRTEQGDSAMYLCASSAPRQGDYGYTFGSGTRLTVV.

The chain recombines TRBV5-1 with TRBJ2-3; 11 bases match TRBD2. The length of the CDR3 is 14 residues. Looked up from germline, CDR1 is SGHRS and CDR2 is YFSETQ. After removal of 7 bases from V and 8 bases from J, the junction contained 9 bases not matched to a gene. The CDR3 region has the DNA TGCGCCAGCGCCTTAGCGGGGGGGCCCGGTACGCAGTATTTT. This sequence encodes CASALAGGPGTQYF.

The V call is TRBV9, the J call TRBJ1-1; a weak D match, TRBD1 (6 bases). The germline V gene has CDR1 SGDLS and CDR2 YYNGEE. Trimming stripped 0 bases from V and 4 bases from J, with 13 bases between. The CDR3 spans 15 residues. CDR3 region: CASSVGGNRATEAFF. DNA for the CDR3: TGTGCCAGCAGCGTAGGGGGAAACAGGGCCACTGAAGCTTTCTTT.

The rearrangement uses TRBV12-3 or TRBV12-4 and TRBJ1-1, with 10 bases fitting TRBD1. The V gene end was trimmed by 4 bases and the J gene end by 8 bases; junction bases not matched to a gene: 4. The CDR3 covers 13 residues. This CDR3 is CASSYDRGREAFF. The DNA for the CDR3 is TGTGCCAGCAGTTACGACAGGGGGCGGGAAGCTTTCTTT.

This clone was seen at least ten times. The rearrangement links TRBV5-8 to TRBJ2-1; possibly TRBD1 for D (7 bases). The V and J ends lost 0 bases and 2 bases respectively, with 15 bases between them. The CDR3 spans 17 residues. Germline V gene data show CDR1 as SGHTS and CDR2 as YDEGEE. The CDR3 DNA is TGTGCCAGCAGCTTGGCCTGGTCAGGGGGGACCTACAATGAGCAGTTCTTC. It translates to CASSLAWSGGTYNEQFF.

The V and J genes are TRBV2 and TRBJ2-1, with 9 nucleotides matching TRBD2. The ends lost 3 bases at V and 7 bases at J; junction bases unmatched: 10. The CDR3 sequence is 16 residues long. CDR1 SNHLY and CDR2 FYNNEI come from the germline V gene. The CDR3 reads CASSERERGEGNEQFF. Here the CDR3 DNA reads TGTGCCAGCAGTGAGCGAGAGCGGGGGGAAGGAAATGAGCAGTTCTTC.

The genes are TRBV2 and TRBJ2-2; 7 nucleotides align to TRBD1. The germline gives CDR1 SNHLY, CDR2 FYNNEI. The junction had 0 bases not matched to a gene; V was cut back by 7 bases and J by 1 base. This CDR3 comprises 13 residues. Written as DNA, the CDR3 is TGTGCCAGCAACAGGGGGAACACCGGGGAGCTGTTTTTT. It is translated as CASNRGNTGELFF.

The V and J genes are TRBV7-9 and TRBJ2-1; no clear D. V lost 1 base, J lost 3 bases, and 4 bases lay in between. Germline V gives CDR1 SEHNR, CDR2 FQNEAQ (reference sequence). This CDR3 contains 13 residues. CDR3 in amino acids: CASSLGSYNEQFF. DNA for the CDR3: TGTGCCAGCAGCTTAGGCAGCTACAATGAGCAGTTCTTC.

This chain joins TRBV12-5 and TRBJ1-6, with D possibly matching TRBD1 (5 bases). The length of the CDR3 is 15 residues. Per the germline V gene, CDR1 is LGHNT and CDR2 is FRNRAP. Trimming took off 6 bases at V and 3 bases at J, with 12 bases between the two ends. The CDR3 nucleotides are TGTGCTAGTGGAATTTCGGGGGACTATAATTCACCCCTCCACTTT. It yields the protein CASGISGDYNSPLHF.

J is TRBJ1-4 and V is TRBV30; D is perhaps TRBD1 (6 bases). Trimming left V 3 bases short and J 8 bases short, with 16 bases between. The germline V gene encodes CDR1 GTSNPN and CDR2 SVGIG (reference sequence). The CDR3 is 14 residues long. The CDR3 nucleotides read TGTGCCTGGAGAGCTGGGGGGGCACGGGAAAAACTGTTTTTT. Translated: CAWRAGGAREKLFF.

CDR3 sequence: CAWSVMGRAPYGAFF. CDR3 in DNA: TGTGCCTGGAGTGTAATGGGCAGGGCGCCCTATGGCGCTTTCTTT. The chain combines TRBV30 with TRBJ1-1, with D possibly matching TRBD1 (5 bases). Germline values: CDR1 GTSNPN, CDR2 SVGIG (reference sequence). This CDR3 contains 15 residues. V shed 0 bases and J shed 11 bases, with 22 bases lying between them.

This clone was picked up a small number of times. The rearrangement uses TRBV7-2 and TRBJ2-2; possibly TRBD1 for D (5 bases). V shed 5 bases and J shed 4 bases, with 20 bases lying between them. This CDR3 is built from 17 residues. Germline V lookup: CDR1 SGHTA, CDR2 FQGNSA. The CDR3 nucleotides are TGTGCCAGCAGCACAGGCGGAAGGGGCCAGGGCACCGGGGAGCTGTTTTTT. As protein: CASSTGGRGQGTGELFF.

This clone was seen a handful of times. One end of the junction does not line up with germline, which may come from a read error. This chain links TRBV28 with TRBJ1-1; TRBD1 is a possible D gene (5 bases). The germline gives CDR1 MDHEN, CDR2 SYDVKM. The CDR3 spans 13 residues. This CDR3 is CASSLPSDTEAFF. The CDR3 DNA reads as TGTGCCAGCAGTCTTCCGTCGGACACCGAAGCTTTCTTT. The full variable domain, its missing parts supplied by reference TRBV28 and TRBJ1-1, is DVKVTQSSRYLVKRTGEKVFLECVQDMDHENMFWYRQDPGLGLRLIYFSYDVKMKEKGDIPEGYSVSREKKERFSLILESASTNQTSMYLCASSLPSDTEAFFGQGTRLTVV.

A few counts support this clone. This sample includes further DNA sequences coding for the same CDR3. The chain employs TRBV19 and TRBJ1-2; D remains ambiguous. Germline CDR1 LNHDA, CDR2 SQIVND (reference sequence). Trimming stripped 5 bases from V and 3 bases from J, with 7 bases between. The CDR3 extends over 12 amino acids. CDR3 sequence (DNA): TGTGCCAGTAGTCCCGGGGACTATGGCTACACCTTC. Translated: CASSPGDYGYTF.

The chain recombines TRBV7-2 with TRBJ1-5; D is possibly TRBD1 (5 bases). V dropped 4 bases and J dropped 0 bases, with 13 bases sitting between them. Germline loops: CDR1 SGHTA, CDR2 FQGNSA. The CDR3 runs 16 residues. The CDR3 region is CASSWRGSYSNQPQHF. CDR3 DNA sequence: TGTGCCAGCAGCTGGAGGGGATCCTATAGCAATCAGCCCCAGCATTTT. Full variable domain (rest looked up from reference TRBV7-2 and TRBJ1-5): GAGVSQSPSNKVTEKGKDVELRCDPISGHTALYWYRQSLGQGLEFLIYFQGNSAPDKSGLPSDRFSAERTGGSVSTLTIQRTQQEDSAVYLCASSWRGSYSNQPQHFGDGTRLSIL.

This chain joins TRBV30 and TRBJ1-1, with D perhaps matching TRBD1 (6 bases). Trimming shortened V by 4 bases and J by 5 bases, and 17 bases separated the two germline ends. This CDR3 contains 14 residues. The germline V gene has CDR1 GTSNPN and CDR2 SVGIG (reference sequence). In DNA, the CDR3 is TGTGCCTGGACCCCCAGGGGAGTGGGGACTGAAGCTTTCTTT. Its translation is CAWTPRGVGTEAFF.

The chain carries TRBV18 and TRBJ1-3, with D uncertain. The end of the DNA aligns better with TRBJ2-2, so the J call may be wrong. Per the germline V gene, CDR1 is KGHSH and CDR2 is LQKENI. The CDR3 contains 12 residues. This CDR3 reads CASSPTIGELFF. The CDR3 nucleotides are TGTGCCAGCTCACCTACAATCGGGGAGCTGTTTTTT.

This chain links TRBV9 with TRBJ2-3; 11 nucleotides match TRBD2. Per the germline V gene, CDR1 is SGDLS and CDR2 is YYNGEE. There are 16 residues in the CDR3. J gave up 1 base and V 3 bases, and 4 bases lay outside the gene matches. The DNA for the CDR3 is TGTGCCAGCAGCGGACTAGCGGGGTTAGGCACAGATACGCAGTATTTT. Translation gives CASSGLAGLGTDTQYF.

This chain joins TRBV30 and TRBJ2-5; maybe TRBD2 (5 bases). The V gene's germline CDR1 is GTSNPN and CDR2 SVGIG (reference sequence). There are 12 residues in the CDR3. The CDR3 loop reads CAERRGMETQYF. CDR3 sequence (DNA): TGTGCGGAAAGGAGAGGGATGGAGACCCAGTACTTC.

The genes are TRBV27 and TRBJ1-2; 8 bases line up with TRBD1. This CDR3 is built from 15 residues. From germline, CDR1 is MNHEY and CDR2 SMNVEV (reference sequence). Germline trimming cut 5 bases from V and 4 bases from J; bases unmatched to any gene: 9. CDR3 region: CASSPGQGIVYGYTF. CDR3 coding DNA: TGTGCCAGCAGTCCCGGACAGGGAATAGTCTATGGCTACACCTTC.